This record concerns one TCR beta chain sequence. The data were taken from a study of blood T cell repertoires in COVID-19. Original processing notes: From reference gene primer amplification, estimates of nucleated cell counts were derived. Libraries were prepared by immunoSEQ multiplex PCR; TCRdb keeps only in-frame clonotypes and omits some of them. V, J and clone size are those of that table, while D and trimming were read from the DNA. This table has 250,000 to 300,000 clones, 70% to 80% appearing once. V lost 3 bases and J lost 2, with 8 bases in between. Germline CDR1 and CDR2: LGHDT and YNNKEL (reference sequence). The CDR3 loop spans 13 amino acids.

The rearrangement joins TRBV3-1 (or the pseudogene TRBV3-2) to TRBJ2-7; D is ambiguous. Sequencing was performed on peripheral blood. This TCR was sampled from an elderly woman with acute or convalescent COVID-19. As DNA, the CDR3 is TGTGCCAGCAGCCATAGAGTAACCTACGAGCAGTACTTC. Protein sequence: CASSHRVTYEQYF.